The 28 T cell receptor beta chains below come from one sample, sequenced in a study of shared clonotypes between healthy human individuals. TCRdb's table, derived via immunoSEQ multiplex PCR, lists solely in-frame clones and lacks some. Of approximately 2.5 million clones in the sample, roughly nine tenths were seen once. The specimen was naive CD4+ T cells sorted from blood. Described subset: CD45RA+ positively selected. These receptors all come from a man between 18 and 35 years old in good health.

V usage is TRBV5-6 and J usage is TRBJ1-2; no clear D. The ends were cut back, 1 base at V and 0 bases at J, with 16 bases in the middle. The germline gives CDR1 SGHDT, CDR2 YYEEEE. The CDR3 has 17 amino acids. The CDR3 coding sequence is TGTGCCAGCAGCTTGTCTATTTACACAGATCCTAACTATGGCTACACCTTC. As protein: CASSLSIYTDPNYGYTF.

The chain joins TRBV6-1 to TRBJ1-3; no firm D call. The V end lost 4 bases, the J end lost 5 bases, and 0 bases lay between the germline ends. The CDR3 extends over 10 amino acids. Germline CDR1 reads MNHNS; CDR2 reads SASEGT. Here the CDR3 DNA reads TGTGCCAGCAGTGGAAACACCATATATTTT. Translated, it gives CASSGNTIYF.

V usage is TRBV25-1 and J usage is TRBJ2-7; D gene uncertain. The CDR3 extends over 13 amino acids. V dropped 3 bases and J dropped 9 bases, with 15 bases sitting between them. Per germline, CDR1 MGHDK and CDR2 SYGVNS. CDR3 residues: CASSDKTTLGQYF. The CDR3 DNA follows: TGTGCCAGCAGTGATAAAACGACCTTGGGGCAGTACTTC.

V gene TRBV2 combines with J gene TRBJ2-1; no firm D call. V was trimmed by 2 bases and J by 6 bases, leaving 8 bases between them. CDR3 length: 13 amino acids. Germline values: CDR1 SNHLY, CDR2 FYNNEI. The CDR3 nucleotides read TGTGCCAGCAGTGAAATACTTGGCAATGAGCAGTTCTTC. Protein sequence: CASSEILGNEQFF.

The chain employs TRBV7-9 and TRBJ1-4, with D hard to call. The CDR3 runs to 17 residues. Trimming removed 0 bases from V and 3 bases from J, with 14 bases in between. Germline assignment: CDR1 SEHNR and CDR2 FQNEAQ (reference sequence). CDR3 residues: CASSLALAGSPNEKLFF. In nucleotides, the CDR3 is TGTGCCAGCAGCTTAGCGCTGGCAGGCTCACCTAATGAAAAACTGTTTTTT.

The chain employs TRBV9 and TRBJ2-5, with 14 positions matching TRBD2. The CDR3 covers 17 residues. Germline assignment: CDR1 SGDLS and CDR2 YYNGEE. The V gene end was trimmed by 0 bases and the J gene end by 5 bases; junction bases not matched to a gene: 6. The CDR3 region has the DNA TGTGCCAGCAGCGTAGGGGGACTAGCGGGAGTTTGGGAGACCCAGTACTTC. Protein product: CASSVGGLAGVWETQYF. Variable domain in full (rest from reference TRBV9 and TRBJ2-5): DSGVTQTPKHLITATGQRVTLRCSPRSGDLSVYWYQQSLDQGLQFLIQYYNGEERAKGNILERFSAQQFPDLHSELNLSSLELGDSALYFCASSVGGLAGVWETQYFGPGTRLLVL.

Only one count was recorded for this clone. The rearrangement joins TRBV6-5 to TRBJ2-7; the D gene is possibly TRBD2 (6 bases). The CDR3 has 14 residues. Germline assignment: CDR1 MNHEY and CDR2 SVGAGI. V gave up 4 bases and J gave up 3 bases, with 13 bases separating them. The CDR3 reads CASSSAGLGYEQYF. The DNA for the CDR3 is TGTGCCAGCAGTTCTGCGGGGCTGGGCTACGAGCAGTACTTC.

The rearrangement uses TRBV7-8 and TRBJ1-4; weak D call: TRBD1 (5 bases). Germline V lookup: CDR1 SGHVS, CDR2 FQNEAQ. This CDR3 is built from 15 residues. V was pared by 1 base and J by 10 bases, with 16 bases between. CDR3 loop: CASSLVPGGDGKLFF. CDR3 in DNA: TGTGCCAGCAGCTTAGTCCCGGGGGGGGATGGAAAACTGTTTTTT.

The V call is TRBV6-4, the J call TRBJ1-2; D is ambiguous. Per germline, CDR1 MRHNA and CDR2 SNTAGT. V was cut by 4 bases and J by 4 bases, with 7 bases left in between. CDR3 length equals 12 residues. Here the CDR3 reads CASSVSFYGYTF. In DNA, the CDR3 is TGTGCCAGCAGTGTTAGCTTCTATGGCTACACCTTC.

This clone was observed a handful of times. The rearrangement joins TRBV6-4 to TRBJ2-2, with D unresolved. CDR1 and CDR2 from the germline V gene are MRHNA and SNTAGT. V lost 5 bases, J lost 7 bases, and 11 bases lay in between. The length of the CDR3 is 13 residues. The CDR3 reads CASSTEALGELFF. The CDR3 nucleotides are TGTGCCAGCAGTACCGAGGCCCTCGGGGAGCTGTTTTTT.

Notes on this clone: Sequence at one end of the junction differs from germline and may be a read error. The J gene is TRBJ2-7, the V gene TRBV10-1; D remains unclear. CDR1 is WNHNN and CDR2 is SYGVQD in the germline V gene (reference sequence). This CDR3 is built from 12 residues. CDR3 in amino acids: CASSDSSYKQYF. CDR3 nucleotide sequence: TGCGCCAGCAGTGACTCCTCCTACAAGCAGTACTTC.

The chain combines TRBV19 with TRBJ1-2, with unresolved D. The CDR3 totals 14 residues. Germline assignment: CDR1 LNHDA and CDR2 SQIVND (reference sequence). V was clipped by 5 bases and J by 0 bases, with 10 bases between them. Here the CDR3 DNA reads TGTGCCAGTAGTTTCCCGCGAGCTAACTATGGCTACACCTTC. Amino acid sequence: CASSFPRANYGYTF. Together with reference TRBV19 and TRBJ1-2, the CDR3 gives the full variable domain: DGGITQSPKYLFRKEGQNVTLSCEQNLNHDAMYWYRQDPGQGLRLIYYSQIVNDFQKGDIAEGYSVSREKKESFPLTVTSAQKNPTAFYLCASSFPRANYGYTFGSGTRLTVV.

The CDR3 here is CAISAGTESNQPQHF. The CDR3 coding sequence is TGTGCCATCAGTGCGGGGACAGAGAGCAATCAGCCCCAGCATTTT. The chain is built from TRBV10-3 and TRBJ1-5, with 7 bases lining up with TRBD1. The CDR3 loop spans 15 amino acids. Per germline, CDR1 ENHRY and CDR2 SYGVKD. V shed 4 bases and J 1 base; nucleotides not matched to a gene: 4.

V gene TRBV11-2 combines with J gene TRBJ2-5, with D perhaps matching TRBD1 (6 bases). Trimming took off 5 bases at V and 4 bases at J, with 14 bases between the two ends. This CDR3 has 14 residues. The germline gives CDR1 SGHAT, CDR2 FQNNGV. The CDR3 here is CASSPRDTVETQYF. CDR3 sequence (DNA): TGTGCCAGCAGCCCCCGGGACACGGTAGAGACCCAGTACTTC.

This clone was detected only once. The same CDR3 arises from other DNA sequences in this sample as well. The chain combines TRBV5-4 with TRBJ1-6, with TRBD1 matching 7 bases. V lost 0 bases and J lost 7; bases outside the gene matches: 4. Germline-derived CDR1 and CDR2 are SGHNT and YYREEE (reference sequence). CDR3 length equals 15 residues. CDR3 amino acids: CASSLGGQVNSPLHF. The DNA for the CDR3 is TGTGCCAGCAGCTTGGGTGGACAGGTAAATTCACCCCTCCACTTT.

This sequence joins TRBV7-2 and TRBJ2-7; D unclear. CDR1 is SGHTA, CDR2 FQGNSA, per germline. V was shortened by 5 bases and J by 2 bases, with 16 bases between the two germline ends. The CDR3 is made up of 15 amino acids. The CDR3 spells CASSAQPVGTYEQYF. The CDR3 DNA reads TGTGCCAGCAGCGCACAACCAGTAGGAACCTACGAGCAGTACTTC. The full variable domain, in which reference TRBV7-2 and TRBJ2-7 provide the parts outside the CDR3, is GAGVSQSPSNKVTEKGKDVELRCDPISGHTALYWYRQSLGQGLEFLIYFQGNSAPDKSGLPSDRFSAERTGGSVSTLTIQRTQQEDSAVYLCASSAQPVGTYEQYFGPGTRLTVT.

The gene calls are TRBV6-5 and TRBJ2-3; D is ambiguous. CDR3 length: 13 amino acids. Germline assignment: CDR1 MNHEY and CDR2 SVGAGI. The germline V and J ends were trimmed by 8 bases and 0 bases, with 9 bases remaining between them. CDR3 protein: CASHLGSTDTQYF. The CDR3 coding sequence is TGTGCCAGCCACTTAGGAAGCACAGATACGCAGTATTTT.

The chain is built from TRBV6-5 and TRBJ2-7, with a possible D match to TRBD2 (7 bases). CDR3 size: 11 residues. Germline lookup yields CDR1 MNHEY and CDR2 SVGAGI. Trimming removed 6 bases at V and 5 bases at J, with 8 bases between. The CDR3 loop reads CASRGGDEQYF. The CDR3 DNA sequence: TGTGCCAGCAGAGGGGGGGACGAGCAGTACTTC.

V usage is TRBV6-5 and J usage is TRBJ1-2; TRBD1 matches at 7 bases. Germline V CDR1 and CDR2: MNHEY, SVGAGI. There are 13 residues in the CDR3. Unmatched junction bases numbered 7, after V lost 6 bases and J lost 6 bases. The DNA of the CDR3 is TGTGCCAGCAGAAACAGGGGTAAAGATGGCTACACCTTC. Amino acid sequence: CASRNRGKDGYTF.

The rearrangement uses TRBV9 and TRBJ2-7; the D call may be TRBD1 or TRBD2 (5 bases each). The CDR3 sequence is 14 residues long. The V gene's germline CDR1 is SGDLS and CDR2 YYNGEE. Between the trimmed V and J ends, which lost 0 bases and 5 bases, there was a span of 12 bases. CDR3 residues: CASSVGDRLDEQYF. The CDR3 DNA is TGTGCCAGCAGCGTAGGGGACCGCTTGGACGAGCAGTACTTC.

This clone was counted once. The chain combines TRBV6-1 with TRBJ2-2, with TRBD2 as a possible D gene (5 bases). V lost 8 bases to trimming and J lost 4 bases, with 14 bases between them. This CDR3 region has 14 residues. The germline V gene encodes CDR1 MNHNS and CDR2 SASEGT. The CDR3 DNA is TGTGCCAGCGCGTGGGCTCGGGGCACCGGGGAGCTGTTTTTT. It codes for CASAWARGTGELFF.

The genes are TRBV19 and TRBJ1-6, with TRBD1 as a possible D gene (5 bases). CDR1 is LNHDA, CDR2 SQIVND, per germline (reference sequence). Between the trimmed V and J ends, which lost 8 bases and 11 bases, there was a span of 16 bases. The CDR3 totals 13 residues. As DNA, the CDR3 is TGTGCCAGTTGCTCCCCCGGCAGGGCACCCCTCCACTTT. It codes for CASCSPGRAPLHF.

The chain joins TRBV18 to TRBJ2-5; 12 bases are shared with TRBD2. Germline V gene sequence: CDR1 KGHSH, CDR2 LQKENI. With V trimmed by 1 base and J by 0 bases, 9 bases remained unmatched. The CDR3 length is 19 residues. The DNA for the CDR3 is TGTGCCAGCTCACCACGACTAGCGGGGGTGAATGAGTACCAAGAGACCCAGTACTTC. Residues: CASSPRLAGVNEYQETQYF.

The count of this clone is one. Other DNA variants within this sample encode the same CDR3. CDR3 sequence (DNA): TGTGCCAGCAGTTCGGGACAGGGATATGGCTACACCTTC. Translated, it gives CASSSGQGYGYTF. The J gene is TRBJ1-2, the V gene TRBV28, with 9 bases identical to TRBD1. Unmatched junction bases numbered 2, after V lost 4 bases and J lost 5 bases. Per the germline V gene, CDR1 is MDHEN and CDR2 is SYDVKM. The CDR3 is 13 residues long.

This clone is a singleton in its sample. V gene TRBV28 combines with J gene TRBJ2-7; maybe TRBD2 (7 bases). Between the trimmed V and J ends, which lost 6 bases and 9 bases, there was a span of 15 bases. The CDR3 has 12 residues. Looked up from germline, CDR1 is MDHEN and CDR2 is SYDVKM. CDR3 bases: TGTGCCAGCAGCCGGGGGGCGCTGGGGCAGTACTTC. It translates to CASSRGALGQYF.

The chain recombines TRBV7-9 with TRBJ2-3; D not certain. CDR1 and CDR2 from the germline V gene are SEHNR and FQNEAQ (reference sequence). Trimming took off 0 bases at V and 2 bases at J, with 9 bases between the two ends. The CDR3 is 15 amino acids. The CDR3 spells CASSLASVTTDTQYF. CDR3 DNA sequence: TGTGCCAGCAGCTTAGCCTCGGTGACCACAGATACGCAGTATTTT.

CDR3 sequence (DNA): TGCGCCAGCAGCCAACCCGGACAGGGCCTGAACACTGAAGCTTTCTTT. Translating gives CASSQPGQGLNTEAFF. The chain recombines TRBV5-1 with TRBJ1-1; TRBD1 agrees at 8 bases. The V and J ends lost 4 bases and 0 bases, in that order; junction bases with no gene match: 8. Germline V gene lookup returns CDR1 SGHRS and CDR2 YFSETQ. This CDR3 has 16 residues.

The gene calls are TRBV5-6 and TRBJ2-5; D ambiguous. The J call is in doubt because the DNA end fits TRBJ2-7 better. CDR3 length: 13 amino acids. The germline V gene encodes CDR1 SGHDT and CDR2 YYEEEE. CDR3 loop: CASSLGVKYEQYF. CDR3 bases: TGTGCCAGCAGCTTGGGGGTGAAATACGAGCAGTACTTC.